These 15 T cell receptor beta chains originate from one sample sequenced in a study of CD8 T cells in ankylosing spondylitis. TCRdb redid the calling of the 5' RACE reads with MiXCR, one entry per CDR3 protein. The data contain 290,000 or so distinct CDR3 sequences, around 21% of them seen just once; the ten biggest clones take up about 4%. Sample: blood, either unsorted or a sorted T cell fraction (not recorded which). All receptors derive from a female donor with ankylosing spondylitis or in good health (not recorded which).

The chain employs TRBV6-1 and TRBJ1-1, with D possibly matching TRBD1 (5 bases). Germline CDR1 reads MNHNS; CDR2 reads SASEGT. The CDR3 length is 17 residues. V was trimmed by 6 bases and J by 4 bases, leaving 24 bases between them. This chain's CDR3 is CASRSTGNILGATEAFF. CDR3 bases: TGTGCCAGCAGATCAACAGGAAATATCCTAGGGGCCACTGAAGCTTTCTTT.

Only a few counts were recorded for this clonotype. V usage is TRBV6-1 and J usage is TRBJ2-7; 9 bases fit TRBD2. The germline gives CDR1 MNHNS, CDR2 SASEGT. The CDR3 runs to 14 residues. V dropped 6 bases and J dropped 1; count of bases not matched to a gene: 4. CDR3 sequence (DNA): TGTGCCAGCAGGTCCGGACTAGCGTCCTACGAGCAGTACTTC. Protein sequence: CASRSGLASYEQYF.

This clonotype was seen a handful of times. The V gene is TRBV29-1, the J gene TRBJ2-5; unclear D gene. Germline CDR1 reads SQVTM; CDR2 reads ANQGSEA. CDR3 length equals 14 residues. V was pared by 3 bases and J by 5 bases, with 16 bases between. CDR3 region: CSVDGRSNGETQYF. CDR3 DNA: TGCAGCGTTGACGGCAGATCGAACGGCGAGACCCAGTACTTC.

This clonotype was detected a few times. The genes are TRBV12-3 or TRBV12-4 and TRBJ1-4; D unclear. CDR3 length equals 13 residues. The V gene lost 6 bases and the J gene lost 6 bases, with 11 bases spanning the gap. The CDR3 region is CASRKRADEKLFF. CDR3 bases: TGTGCCAGCAGAAAAAGGGCGGATGAAAAACTGTTTTTT.

This sequence joins TRBV4-3 and TRBJ2-1, with D possibly being TRBD2 (5 bases). The germline V gene encodes CDR1 LGHNA and CDR2 YSLEER. The CDR3 contains 14 residues. The V gene lost 4 bases and the J gene lost 11 bases, with 18 bases spanning the gap. The CDR3 coding sequence is TGCGCCAGCAGCCGCGGACTCAAACTAGTAAAGCAGTTCTTC. Protein product: CASSRGLKLVKQFF.

The chain uses TRBV12-3 or TRBV12-4 and TRBJ2-2; the match to TRBD1 covers 8 bases. CDR3 size: 14 residues. The ends lost 7 bases at V and 4 bases at J; junction bases unmatched: 5. The CDR3 DNA reads TGTGCCAGCACCTTGGACAGGGCCACCGGGGAGCTGTTTTTT. It encodes CASTLDRATGELFF.

In this sample, this clonotype turned up a few times. This chain joins TRBV5-5 and TRBJ1-5, with TRBD1 identical over 7 bases. Trimming took 3 bases from V and 8 from J; bases not matched to a gene: 14. The CDR3 has 16 residues. CDR1 and CDR2 from the germline V gene are SGHKS and YYEKEE (reference sequence). CDR3 bases: TGTGCCAGCAGCTGGCTGCCGGGACAGCAAACGGAGCCCCAGCATTTT. Residues: CASSWLPGQQTEPQHF. Filled out from reference TRBV5-5 and TRBJ1-5, the complete variable domain reads DAGVTQSPTHLIKTRGQQVTLRCSPISGHKSVSWYQQVLGQGPQFIFQYYEKEERGRGNFPDRFSARQFPNYSSELNVNALLLGDSALYLCASSWLPGQQTEPQHFGDGTRLSIL.

The chain links TRBV9 to TRBJ2-2; TRBD2 matches 9 bases. The CDR3 consists of 14 residues. Trimming removed 6 bases from V and 3 bases from J; junction bases left unmatched: 3. Germline assignment: CDR1 SGDLS and CDR2 YYNGEE. The CDR3 loop reads CASKGTSYTGELFF. The CDR3 nucleotides are TGTGCCAGCAAGGGGACTAGCTACACCGGGGAGCTGTTTTTT.

This clonotype was counted between two and nine times. The rearrangement uses TRBV7-2 and TRBJ2-1; D not resolved. Germline V gene sequence: CDR1 SGHTA, CDR2 FQGNSA. Deletions cut 5 bases from V and 9 bases from J, with 11 bases between. The CDR3 consists of 12 residues. CDR3 nucleotide sequence: TGTGCCAGCAGCGAAAACTACCTTGAGCAGTTCTTC. Protein sequence: CASSENYLEQFF.

This clonotype was seen repeatedly, ten times or more. The rearrangement links TRBV11-3 to TRBJ1-1, with a possible D match to TRBD1 (6 bases). Germline CDR1 and CDR2: SGHNT and YENEEA. Trimming left V 5 bases short and J 3 bases short, with 31 bases between. The CDR3 runs 20 residues. DNA of the CDR3: TGTGCCAGCAGCGGAAGGTTTCAGACAGCGGCGCTTTACAGGGACACTGAAGCTTTCTTT. As protein: CASSGRFQTAALYRDTEAFF.

This clonotype came up once. The chain couples TRBV11-1 to TRBJ2-1; 8 positions agree with TRBD1. Germline CDR1 SGHAT, CDR2 FQDESV (reference sequence). There are 16 residues in the CDR3. Trimming removed 4 bases from V and 5 bases from J; junction bases left unmatched: 10. The CDR3, as DNA: TGTGCCAGCAGCTCCTACCTCGGACAGGGAGACAATGAGCAGTTCTTC. Encoded protein: CASSSYLGQGDNEQFF.

V usage is TRBV6-2 or TRBV6-3 and J usage is TRBJ2-1, with TRBD1 identical over 10 bases. The germline CDR1 and CDR2 sequences are MNHEY and SVGEGT. The length of the CDR3 is 18 residues. After removal of 1 base from V and 2 bases from J, the junction contained 8 bases not matched to a gene. CDR3 residues: CASSYLLPGQGTYNEQFF. CDR3 in DNA: TGTGCCAGCAGTTACTTACTACCGGGACAGGGGACCTACAATGAGCAGTTCTTC.

The V call is TRBV9, the J call TRBJ1-1; D may be TRBD1 (5 bases). V was trimmed by 0 bases and J by 6 bases, leaving 18 bases between them. The CDR3 spans 16 residues. CDR1 and CDR2 from the germline V gene are SGDLS and YYNGEE. As DNA, the CDR3 is TGTGCCAGCAGCGTAGGGGGGGGATGGGTGGACGCTGAAGCTTTCTTT. Protein sequence: CASSVGGGWVDAEAFF.

This clonotype was found a few times. V gene TRBV7-2 combines with J gene TRBJ1-1; no definite D call. Trimming took 4 bases from V and 1 from J, leaving 7 bases between them. The length of the CDR3 is 13 residues. Germline loops: CDR1 SGHTA, CDR2 FQGNSA. The DNA for the CDR3 is TGTGCCAGCAGCTCCCCATGGAACACTGAAGCTTTCTTT. Protein: CASSSPWNTEAFF.

CDR3 residues: CASSYSRADNEQFF. CDR3 DNA: TGTGCCAGCAGTTACTCGAGAGCGGACAATGAGCAGTTCTTC. The chain carries TRBV6-2 or TRBV6-3 and TRBJ2-1, with a possible D match to TRBD2 (5 bases). Trimming left V 0 bases short and J 5 bases short, with 8 bases between. CDR3 length: 14 residues. Germline CDR1 MNHEY, CDR2 SVGEGT.